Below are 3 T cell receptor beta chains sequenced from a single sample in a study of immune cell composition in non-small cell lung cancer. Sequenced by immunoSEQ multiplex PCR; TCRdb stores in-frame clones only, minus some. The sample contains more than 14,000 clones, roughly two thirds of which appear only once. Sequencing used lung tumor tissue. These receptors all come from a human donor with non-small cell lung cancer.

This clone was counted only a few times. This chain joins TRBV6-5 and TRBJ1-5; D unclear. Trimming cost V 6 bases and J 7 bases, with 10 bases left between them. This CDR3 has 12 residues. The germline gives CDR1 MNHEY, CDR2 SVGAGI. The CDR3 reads CASSHRGQPQHF. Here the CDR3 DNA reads TGTGCCAGCAGCCATAGAGGGCAGCCCCAGCATTTT.

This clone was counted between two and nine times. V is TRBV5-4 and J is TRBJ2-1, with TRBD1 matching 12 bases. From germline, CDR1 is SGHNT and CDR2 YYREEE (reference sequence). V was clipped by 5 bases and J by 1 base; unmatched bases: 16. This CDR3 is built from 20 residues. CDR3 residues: CASSTTWGQGAGWSYNEQFF. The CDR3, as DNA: TGTGCCAGCAGTACTACTTGGGGACAGGGGGCAGGTTGGTCCTACAATGAGCAGTTCTTC.

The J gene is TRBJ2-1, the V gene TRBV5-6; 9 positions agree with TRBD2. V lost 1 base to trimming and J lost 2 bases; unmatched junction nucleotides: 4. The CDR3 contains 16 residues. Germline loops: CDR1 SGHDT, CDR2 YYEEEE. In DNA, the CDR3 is TGTGCCAGCAGCTTGAGGGCTAGCGGGGCCTACAATGAGCAGTTCTTC. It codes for CASSLRASGAYNEQFF.